The present T cell receptor beta chain was sequenced within a study of blood T cell repertoires in COVID-19. Background on the study: PBMCs, B-cell-depleted T cells, or T cells provided the cDNA or gDNA that made up the material.

Seattle researchers signed up patients amid active infection and tracked them longitudinally. As originally analysed: Reference gene primers were amplified, and this amplification served to estimate nucleated cell counts. Using immunoSEQ multiplex PCR, the repertoire was profiled, and TCRdb retains in-frame clones only, with some absent. From that table come the V and J calls and clone size; the DNA was used to work out D and trimming. The sample consists of 200,000 to 250,000 clones, roughly 80% of them appearing once. V gave up 3 bases and J gave up 2 bases, with 6 bases separating them. The CDR3 extends over 13 amino acids. The germline V gene encodes CDR1 KGHSH and CDR2 LQKENI.

This receptor was taken from a woman in her 70s with COVID-19, enrolled during active disease. The chain recombines TRBV18 with TRBJ2-3; D perhaps matches TRBD2 (5 bases). Sequencing was done on a sample of peripheral blood. The CDR3 spells CASSPGVTDTQYF. The CDR3 bases are TGTGCCAGCTCACCCGGGGTCACAGATACGCAGTATTTT. The full variable domain, its missing parts supplied by reference TRBV18 and TRBJ2-3, is NAGVMQNPRHLVRRRGQEARLRCSPMKGHSHVYWYRQLPEEGLKFMVYLQKENIIDESGMPKERFSAEFPKEGPSILRIQQVVRGDSAAYFCASSPGVTDTQYFGPGTRLTVL.